The 30 T cell receptor beta chains reported below all come from one sample, sequenced in a study of blood T cell repertoires in COVID-19. Method: immunoSEQ multiplex PCR; TCRdb's copy keeps in-frame clones and lacks some. Of more than 35,000 clones in the sample, 70% to 90% were seen once. Sequencing input: peripheral blood. The receptors shown here come from a man aged 65-85 years with acute or convalescent COVID-19.

The gene calls are TRBV3-1 (or the pseudogene TRBV3-2) and TRBJ2-5; 8 bases map to TRBD2. This CDR3 spans 13 amino acids. Germline CDR1 LGHDT, CDR2 YNNKEL (reference sequence). The J segment lost 4 bases and the V segment lost 2 bases, leaving 0 bases of the junction unmatched. Here the CDR3 reads CASSQLAGETQYF. The CDR3 DNA sequence: TGTGCCAGCAGCCAACTAGCGGGAGAGACCCAGTACTTC.

The rearrangement links TRBV9 to TRBJ2-7; 7 nucleotides match TRBD1. The CDR3 spans 15 residues. V shed 0 bases, J shed 4 bases, and the junction held 7 bases outside the gene matches. Germline V gene lookup returns CDR1 SGDLS and CDR2 YYNGEE. The CDR3 loop reads CASSVDVTRGYEQYF. As DNA, the CDR3 is TGTGCCAGCAGCGTAGACGTCACCAGGGGGTACGAGCAGTACTTC.

The chain links TRBV6-2 or TRBV6-3 to TRBJ2-7; TRBD2 agrees at 8 bases. Germline trimming cut 5 bases from V and 2 bases from J; bases unmatched to any gene: 2. In germline, CDR1 is MNHEY, CDR2 SVGEGT. CDR3 size: 13 residues. The CDR3 region is CASSQRGPYEQYF. The CDR3 DNA is TGTGCCAGCAGTCAGCGGGGGCCCTACGAGCAGTACTTC.

CDR3 sequence (DNA): TGTGCCAGCAGCTTAAGGACAGGGAATCAGCCCCAGCATTTT. Its protein is CASSLRTGNQPQHF. The V call is TRBV7-2, the J call TRBJ1-5; TRBD1 agrees at 8 bases. V lost 2 bases, J lost 4 bases, and 1 base stayed unmatched. Germline V gene data show CDR1 as SGHTA and CDR2 as FQGNSA. CDR3 length: 14 residues. Together with reference TRBV7-2 and TRBJ1-5, the CDR3 gives the full variable domain: GAGVSQSPSNKVTEKGKDVELRCDPISGHTALYWYRQSLGQGLEFLIYFQGNSAPDKSGLPSDRFSAERTGGSVSTLTIQRTQQEDSAVYLCASSLRTGNQPQHFGDGTRLSIL.

The chain links TRBV5-1 to TRBJ1-5; 10 bases map to TRBD1. V shed 2 bases and J 5 bases; nucleotides not matched to a gene: 4. CDR1 and CDR2 from the germline V gene are SGHRS and YFSETQ. The CDR3 extends over 15 amino acids. CDR3 residues: CASSLGTGVDQPQHF. In DNA, the CDR3 is TGCGCCAGCAGCTTAGGGACAGGGGTAGATCAGCCCCAGCATTTT.

The chain links TRBV5-1 to TRBJ1-5; D perhaps matches TRBD1 (6 bases). The CDR3 is made up of 14 amino acids. V gave up 0 bases and J gave up 5 bases, with 9 bases separating them. Germline assignment: CDR1 SGHRS and CDR2 YFSETQ. CDR3 protein: CASSLGGQDQPQHF. CDR3 coding DNA: TGCGCCAGCAGCTTGGGGGGGCAGGATCAGCCCCAGCATTTT.

The chain uses TRBV6-1 and TRBJ2-7; 7 bases map to TRBD2. Germline V CDR1 and CDR2: MNHNS, SASEGT. V dropped 2 bases and J dropped 2; count of bases not matched to a gene: 12. This CDR3 has 17 residues. CDR3 sequence reads: CASSEKVGGITTYEQYF. CDR3 bases: TGTGCCAGCAGTGAAAAGGTGGGGGGGATAACGACCTACGAGCAGTACTTC.

This clone appeared a single time. The genes are TRBV4-1 and TRBJ2-7; D unresolved. The germline gives CDR1 MGHRA, CDR2 YSYEKL. The CDR3 totals 17 residues. V was trimmed by 2 bases and J by 3 bases, leaving 20 bases between them. The CDR3: CASSQTLTTRVGYEQYF. CDR3 nucleotides: TGCGCCAGCAGCCAAACCCTCACGACTCGCGTAGGCTACGAGCAGTACTTC.

The genes are TRBV6-5 and TRBJ1-1; D might be TRBD1 (5 bases). The CDR3 runs 15 residues. V was trimmed by 2 bases and J by 1 base, leaving 11 bases between them. CDR1 is MNHEY, CDR2 SVGAGI, per germline. The CDR3 coding sequence is TGTGCCAGCAGTTACGGCCCAACAGGGAACACTGAAGCTTTCTTT. Its translation: CASSYGPTGNTEAFF.

The chain couples TRBV3-1 (or the pseudogene TRBV3-2) to TRBJ2-5; 8 positions match TRBD1. The J segment lost 2 bases and the V segment lost 0 bases, leaving 2 bases of the junction unmatched. The CDR3 length is 15 residues. The germline V gene has CDR1 LGHDT and CDR2 YNNKEL (reference sequence). Written as DNA, the CDR3 is TGTGCCAGCAGCCAAGATGGGACAGGACAAGAGACCCAGTACTTC. It codes for CASSQDGTGQETQYF.

The chain joins TRBV4-1 to TRBJ1-1, with 9 bases identical to TRBD1. The CDR3 contains 13 residues. Germline V gene sequence: CDR1 MGHRA, CDR2 YSYEKL. Unmatched junction bases numbered 3, after V lost 5 bases and J lost 5 bases. The CDR3 sequence: CASSSTGGTEAFF. DNA for the CDR3: TGCGCCAGCAGCTCGACAGGGGGAACTGAAGCTTTCTTT.

The chain couples TRBV11-2 to TRBJ2-7; 7 positions match TRBD2. V shed 2 bases, J shed 3 bases, and the junction held 7 bases outside the gene matches. CDR1 is SGHAT and CDR2 is FQNNGV in the germline V gene. The CDR3 is 15 amino acids. The CDR3 nucleotides read TGTGCCAGCAGCTTAAGCGGGAATCCGATCTACGAGCAGTACTTC. Translation: CASSLSGNPIYEQYF.

This clone showed up just once. This chain uses TRBV11-1 with TRBJ1-1; D is perhaps TRBD1 (6 bases). Trimming shortened V by 5 bases and J by 1 base, and 8 bases separated the two germline ends. This CDR3 contains 13 residues. Germline V CDR1 and CDR2: SGHAT, FQDESV (reference sequence). The CDR3, as DNA: TGTGCCAGCAGCCTGACAGGGAACACTGAAGCTTTCTTT. Protein product: CASSLTGNTEAFF.

The genes are TRBV3-1 (or the pseudogene TRBV3-2) and TRBJ2-1, with D tentatively TRBD2 (5 bases). With 6 bases removed from V and 5 bases from J, the gap between germline ends came to 14 bases. This CDR3 is built from 14 residues. Germline V gene data show CDR1 as LGHDT and CDR2 as YNNKEL (reference sequence). The CDR3 DNA reads TGTGCCAGCAGGAACCTGGCGGGTGACAATGAGCAGTTCTTC. Protein product: CASRNLAGDNEQFF.

V is TRBV28 and J is TRBJ1-1, with 10 nucleotides matching TRBD1. The CDR3 is made up of 14 amino acids. V trimming: 11 bases; J trimming: 4 bases; junction bases outside the gene matches: 10. Germline CDR1 is MDHEN and CDR2 is SYDVKM. CDR3 region: CASREGQGFTEAFF. The CDR3 coding sequence is TGTGCCTCTCGGGAGGGACAGGGGTTCACTGAAGCTTTCTTT.

The chain couples TRBV20-1 to TRBJ2-7; D unresolved. The V end lost 3 bases, the J end lost 4 bases, and 10 bases lay between the germline ends. The CDR3 consists of 12 residues. Germline values: CDR1 DFQATT, CDR2 SNEGSKA (reference sequence). The CDR3 reads CSASALVYEQYF. The DNA of the CDR3 is TGCAGTGCTAGTGCCCTAGTGTACGAGCAGTACTTC.

This clone appeared a few times. The V and J genes are TRBV11-3 and TRBJ2-3, with a tentative D call TRBD1 (6 bases). Between the trimmed V and J ends, which lost 1 base and 1 base, there was a span of 9 bases. CDR3 length equals 15 residues. CDR1 is SGHNT and CDR2 is YENEEA in the germline V gene. In nucleotides, the CDR3 is TGTGCCAGCAGCTTAGGCCGGACAGGCACAGATACGCAGTATTTT. Its translation is CASSLGRTGTDTQYF.

The rearrangement links TRBV27 to TRBJ2-4; TRBD2 is a possible D gene (6 bases). V was cut by 4 bases and J by 1 base, with 11 bases left in between. Germline values: CDR1 MNHEY, CDR2 SMNVEV (reference sequence). This CDR3 has 15 amino acids. The CDR3, as DNA: TGTGCCAGCAGTTCGGGCGGGACCGCCAAAAACATTCAGTACTTC. Residues: CASSSGGTAKNIQYF.

The genes are TRBV6-5 and TRBJ1-3; perhaps TRBD1 as D (5 bases). V lost 7 bases and J 4 bases, leaving 14 bases between the germline ends. CDR1 is MNHEY and CDR2 is SVGAGI in the germline V gene. The CDR3 runs 14 residues. The CDR3 loop is CASTLDQGGNTIYF. CDR3 sequence (DNA): TGTGCCAGCACCCTAGACCAGGGAGGAAACACCATATATTTT.

The chain recombines TRBV11-1 with TRBJ2-3; 11 bases fit TRBD2. The CDR3 runs 16 residues. The V gene's germline CDR1 is SGHAT and CDR2 FQDESV (reference sequence). Unmatched junction bases numbered 11, after V lost 5 bases and J lost 7 bases. The CDR3: CASSPRPLAGGYTQYF. CDR3 DNA sequence: TGTGCCAGCAGCCCAAGGCCCCTAGCGGGAGGTTATACGCAGTATTTT. Full variable domain (rest looked up from reference TRBV11-1 and TRBJ2-3): EAEVAQSPRYKITEKSQAVAFWCDPISGHATLYWYRQILGQGPELLVQFQDESVVDDSQLPKDRFSAERLKGVDSTLKIQPAELGDSAMYLCASSPRPLAGGYTQYFGPGTRLTVL.

V usage is TRBV4-1 and J usage is TRBJ1-4, with 8 bases identical to TRBD1. The CDR3 length is 14 residues. Trimming at V came to 4 bases and at J to 8 bases, leaving 6 bases not matched to a gene. Germline-derived CDR1 and CDR2 are MGHRA and YSYEKL. This CDR3 reads CASSLQGAGEKLFF. DNA of the CDR3: TGCGCCAGCAGCCTGCAGGGGGCTGGGGAAAAACTGTTTTTT.

This clone was seen more than once but under ten times. This rearrangement joins TRBV12-5 to TRBJ1-2, with 7 bases that match TRBD1. This CDR3 comprises 14 residues. V trimming: 1 base; J trimming: 6 bases; junction bases outside the gene matches: 5. Germline loops: CDR1 LGHNT, CDR2 FRNRAP. The CDR3 sequence is CASGLEQGTNGYTF. The CDR3 bases are TGTGCTAGTGGTTTGGAACAGGGGACAAATGGCTACACCTTC.

This sequence joins TRBV5-6 and TRBJ2-3, with D possibly being TRBD2 (7 bases). This CDR3 is built from 15 residues. Germline-derived CDR1 and CDR2 are SGHDT and YYEEEE. Trimming took 1 base from V and 6 from J, leaving 15 bases between them. The CDR3 protein is CASSLTSGGRDTQYF. The CDR3 region has the DNA TGTGCCAGCAGCTTGACCTCCGGGGGGCGGGATACGCAGTATTTT.

The rearrangement joins TRBV29-1 to TRBJ2-2; D might be TRBD1 (5 bases). The CDR3 has 14 residues. Germline CDR1 SQVTM, CDR2 ANQGSEA. V lost 2 bases, J lost 3 bases, and 10 bases lay in between. Here the CDR3 DNA reads TGCAGCGTTGAAAAGGGGCAGGACACCGGGGAGCTGTTTTTT. Protein sequence: CSVEKGQDTGELFF.

The chain is built from TRBV4-1 and TRBJ2-7; D is uncertain. The CDR3 extends over 14 amino acids. The ends were cut back, 4 bases at V and 7 bases at J, with 17 bases in the middle. CDR1 MGHRA and CDR2 YSYEKL come from the germline V gene. DNA of the CDR3: TGCGCCAGCAGCCCAGGCCCTTTCGGATTTGAGCAGTACTTC. This encodes CASSPGPFGFEQYF.

The rearrangement joins TRBV7-2 to TRBJ2-7; 8 bases fit TRBD2. Unmatched junction bases numbered 7, after V lost 3 bases and J lost 3 bases. Germline V lookup: CDR1 SGHTA, CDR2 FQGNSA. This CDR3 region has 15 residues. The CDR3 DNA sequence: TGTGCCAGCAGCTTCACTAGCGGAACGATCTACGAGCAGTACTTC. Translation: CASSFTSGTIYEQYF. Filled out from reference TRBV7-2 and TRBJ2-7, the complete variable domain reads GAGVSQSPSNKVTEKGKDVELRCDPISGHTALYWYRQSLGQGLEFLIYFQGNSAPDKSGLPSDRFSAERTGGSVSTLTIQRTQQEDSAVYLCASSFTSGTIYEQYFGPGTRLTVT.

The chain joins TRBV3-1 (or the pseudogene TRBV3-2) to TRBJ1-2; a weak D match, TRBD1 (5 bases). CDR3 length: 14 residues. Per the germline V gene, CDR1 is LGHDT and CDR2 is YNNKEL (reference sequence). Trimming cost V 0 bases and J 9 bases, with 14 bases left between them. The CDR3 protein is CASSQEFSMDSYTF. The CDR3 DNA reads as TGTGCCAGCAGCCAAGAATTTTCGATGGACAGCTACACCTTC.

The J gene is TRBJ2-7, the V gene TRBV7-3; the D gene is possibly TRBD2 (6 bases). Trimming removed 5 bases at V and 7 bases at J, with 24 bases between. The CDR3 loop spans 16 amino acids. The germline V gene encodes CDR1 SGHTA and CDR2 FQGTGA. CDR3 loop: CASSPQAGAAPGEQYF. The CDR3 nucleotides are TGTGCCAGCAGCCCCCAAGCGGGTGCCGCGCCGGGAGAGCAGTACTTC.

The genes are TRBV7-2 and TRBJ2-5; 7 positions match TRBD1. CDR3 size: 15 residues. The germline V gene has CDR1 SGHTA and CDR2 FQGNSA. V shed 5 bases, J shed 3 bases, and the junction held 9 bases outside the gene matches. CDR3 sequence: CASSGRQGTKETQYF. In DNA, the CDR3 is TGTGCCAGCAGCGGCAGACAGGGCACAAAAGAGACCCAGTACTTC.

The chain has TRBV28 and TRBJ1-2; no definite D call. The length of the CDR3 is 12 residues. Germline assignment: CDR1 MDHEN and CDR2 SYDVKM. V was clipped by 3 bases and J by 5 bases, with 7 bases between them. The CDR3 here is CASSFEAYGYTF. In DNA form, the CDR3 reads TGTGCCAGCAGTTTTGAGGCGTATGGCTACACCTTC.